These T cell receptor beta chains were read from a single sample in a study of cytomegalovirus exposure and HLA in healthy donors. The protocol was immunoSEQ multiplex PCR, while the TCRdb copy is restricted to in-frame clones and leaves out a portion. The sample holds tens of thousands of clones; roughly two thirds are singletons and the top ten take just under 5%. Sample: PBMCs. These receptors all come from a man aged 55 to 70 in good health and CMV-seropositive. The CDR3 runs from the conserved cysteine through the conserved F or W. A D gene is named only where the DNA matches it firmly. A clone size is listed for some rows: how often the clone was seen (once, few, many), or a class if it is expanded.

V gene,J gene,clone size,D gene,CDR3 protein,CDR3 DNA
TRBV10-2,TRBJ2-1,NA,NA,CASSDYPFAVRPFF,TGCGCCAGCAGTGATTACCCCTTCGCGGTCCGGCCGTTCTTC
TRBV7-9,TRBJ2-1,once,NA,CASSSGAELYNEQFF,TGTGCCAGCAGCTCAGGAGCGGAACTATACAATGAGCAGTTCTTC
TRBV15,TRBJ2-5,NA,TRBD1,CATRLDRGLGTQYF,TGTGCCACCAGACTCGACAGGGGGCTGGGGACCCAGTACTTC
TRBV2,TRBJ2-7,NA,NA,CASRDGSSSYEQYF,TGTGCCAGCAGGGATGGGTCTAGCTCCTACGAGCAGTACTTC
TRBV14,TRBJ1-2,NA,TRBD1,CASSPRTGLGYGYTF,TGTGCCAGCAGCCCCCGGACAGGGTTAGGCTATGGCTACACCTTC
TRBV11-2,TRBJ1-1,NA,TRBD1,CASSLAGQGGGTEAFF,TGTGCCAGCAGCTTAGCCGGACAGGGTGGAGGCACTGAAGCTTTCTTT
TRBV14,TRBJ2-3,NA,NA,CASSLPGVQPDTQYF,TGTGCCAGCAGCCTACCGGGAGTTCAGCCAGATACGCAGTATTTT
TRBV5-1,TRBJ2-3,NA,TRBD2,CASSPGLAGPTDTQYF,TGCGCCAGCAGCCCGGGACTAGCGGGACCCACAGATACGCAGTATTTT
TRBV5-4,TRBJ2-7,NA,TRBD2,CASSSLAGGDYEQYF,TGTGCCAGCAGCTCGTTAGCGGGGGGGGACTACGAGCAGTACTTC
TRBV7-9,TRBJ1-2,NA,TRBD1,CASSLAWFGQGADGYTF,TGTGCCAGCAGCTTAGCTTGGTTTGGACAGGGGGCGGATGGCTACACCTTC
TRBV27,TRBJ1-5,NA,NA,CASSLEGGEDQPQHF,TGTGCCAGCAGTTTGGAGGGAGGGGAGGATCAGCCCCAGCATTTT
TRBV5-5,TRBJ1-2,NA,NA,CASSSTVNYGYTF,TGTGCCAGCAGCTCAACAGTTAACTATGGCTACACCTTC
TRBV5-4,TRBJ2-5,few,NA,CASSKLQETQYF,TGTGCCAGCAGCAAGCTCCAAGAGACCCAGTACTTC
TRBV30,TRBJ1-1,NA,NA,CAWSPRGNTEAFF,TGTGCCTGGAGCCCCCGAGGGAACACTGAAGCTTTCTTT
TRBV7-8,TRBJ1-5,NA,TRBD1,CASSLYSRDREVRNQPQHF,TGTGCCAGCAGCTTATATTCCAGGGACAGGGAGGTTCGCAATCAGCCCCAGCATTTT
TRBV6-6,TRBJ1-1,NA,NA,CASSYAGLPTEAFF,TGTGCCAGCAGTTACGCGGGGCTGCCCACTGAAGCTTTCTTT
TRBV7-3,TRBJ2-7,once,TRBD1,CASSPGTGGEQYF,TGTGCCAGCAGCCCCGGGACAGGGGGCGAGCAGTACTTC
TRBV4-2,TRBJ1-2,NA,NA,CASSQDWASTNYGYTF,TGTGCCAGCAGCCAAGATTGGGCCAGCACTAACTATGGCTACACCTTC
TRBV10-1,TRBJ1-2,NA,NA,CASRGARGYTF,TGCGCCAGCAGGGGGGCGCGAGGCTACACCTTC
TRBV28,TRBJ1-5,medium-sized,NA,CASSLGSQGQPQHF,TGTGCCAGCAGTTTGGGTTCGCAGGGTCAGCCCCAGCATTTT
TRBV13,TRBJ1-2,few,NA,CASSLVGGGYTF,TGTGCCAGCAGCTTAGTCGGAGGTGGCTACACCTTC
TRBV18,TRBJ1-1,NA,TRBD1,CASSPNRDRVTEAFF,TGTGCCAGCTCACCCAACCGGGACAGGGTTACTGAAGCTTTCTTT
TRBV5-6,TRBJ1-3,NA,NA,CASSLVSSGNTIYF,TGTGCCAGCAGCTTGGTTAGCTCTGGAAACACCATATATTTT
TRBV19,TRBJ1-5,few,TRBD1,CASSMRQGALHGLSNQPQHF,TGTGCCAGTAGTATGCGTCAGGGGGCCCTCCATGGTTTGAGCAATCAGCCCCAGCATTTT
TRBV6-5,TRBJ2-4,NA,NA,CASSYVGTQNIQYF,TGTGCCAGCAGTTACGTCGGGACTCAAAACATTCAGTACTTC
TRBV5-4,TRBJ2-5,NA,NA,CASSLGQGSGAQTQYF,TGTGCCAGCAGCTTAGGTCAGGGATCGGGAGCGCAGACCCAGTACTTC
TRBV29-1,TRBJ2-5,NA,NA,CSVEDLASYRQGRFYSETQYF,TGCAGCGTTGAAGATCTGGCATCATATCGTCAGGGGCGATTTTATTCAGAGACCCAGTACTTC
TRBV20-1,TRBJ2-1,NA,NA,CSARDGDEQFF,TGCAGTGCTAGAGACGGGGATGAGCAGTTCTTC
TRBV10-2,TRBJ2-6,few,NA,CASGLLLSSGANVLTF,TGCGCCAGCGGTCTTCTCCTTAGCTCTGGGGCCAACGTCCTGACTTTC
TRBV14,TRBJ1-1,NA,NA,CASSQVPGAATEAFF,TGTGCCAGCAGCCAAGTCCCAGGGGCGGCCACTGAAGCTTTCTTT
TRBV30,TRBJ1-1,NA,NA,CAWSVTVTEAFF,TGTGCCTGGAGTGTTACAGTCACTGAAGCTTTCTTT
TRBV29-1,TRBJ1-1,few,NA,CSVTGGSEAFF,TGCAGCGTGACGGGAGGTTCCGAAGCTTTCTTT
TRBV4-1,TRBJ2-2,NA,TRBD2,CASSQVALAVYTGELFF,TGCGCCAGCAGCCAAGTGGCCCTAGCGGTCTACACCGGGGAGCTGTTTTTT
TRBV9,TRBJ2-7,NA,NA,CASSVGGSPIEQYF,TGTGCCAGCAGCGTAGGAGGATCCCCCATCGAGCAGTACTTC
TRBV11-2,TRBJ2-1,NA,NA,CASSSPGLYNEQFF,TGTGCCAGCTCCAGTCCAGGGCTGTACAATGAGCAGTTCTTC
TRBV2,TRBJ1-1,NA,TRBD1,CASSWTGGSTEAFF,TGTGCCAGCAGTTGGACAGGGGGCTCGACTGAAGCTTTCTTT
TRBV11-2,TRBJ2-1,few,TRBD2,CASSKTPGGEQFF,TGTGCCAGCAGCAAAACCCCGGGAGGTGAGCAGTTCTTC
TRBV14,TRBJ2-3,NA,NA,CASSQPLSPPRPHSTDTQYF,TGTGCCAGCAGCCAGCCACTATCCCCCCCGAGGCCCCATAGCACAGATACGCAGTATTTT
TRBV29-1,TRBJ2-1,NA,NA,CSVEGQGSYNEQFF,TGCAGCGTTGAAGGCCAGGGATCCTACAATGAGCAGTTCTTC
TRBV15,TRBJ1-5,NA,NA,CATSRANLENQPQHF,TGTGCCACCAGCAGAGCAAACCTAGAGAATCAGCCCCAGCATTTT
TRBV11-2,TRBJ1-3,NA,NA,CASSLVQVSSGNTIYF,TGTGCCAGCAGCTTAGTACAGGTCAGCTCTGGAAACACCATATATTTT
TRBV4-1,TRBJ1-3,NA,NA,CASSQAPAGSGNTIYF,TGCGCCAGCAGCCAAGCCCCGGCAGGCTCTGGAAACACCATATATTTT
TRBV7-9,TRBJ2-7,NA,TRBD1,CASSLGQGVGEQYF,TGTGCCAGCAGCTTAGGACAGGGGGTCGGCGAGCAGTACTTC
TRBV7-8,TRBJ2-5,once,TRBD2,CASSLVGGGAPGTQYF,TGTGCCAGCAGCTTAGTAGGCGGGGGGGCGCCAGGGACCCAGTACTTC
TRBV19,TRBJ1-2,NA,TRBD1,CASSILRDRKTVTF,TGTGCCAGTAGTATCCTCCGGGACAGGAAGACGGTCACCTTC
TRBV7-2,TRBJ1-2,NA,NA,CASSFQTVRSSGYTF,TGTGCCAGCAGCTTTCAGACAGTTCGGTCCTCGGGCTACACCTTC
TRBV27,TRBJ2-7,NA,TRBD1,CASSLGTALEQYF,TGTGCCAGCAGTTTAGGGACAGCGCTCGAGCAGTACTTC
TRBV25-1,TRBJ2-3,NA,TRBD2,CASRHGGAETVQYF,TGTGCCAGCCGCCACGGGGGGGCGGAGACGGTGCAGTATTTT
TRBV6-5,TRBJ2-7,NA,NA,CASSYRKSSGQYF,TGTGCCAGCAGTTATAGAAAGAGTTCCGGGCAGTACTTC
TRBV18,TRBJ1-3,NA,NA,CASSSGFARGNTIYF,TGTGCCAGCTCATCGGGATTTGCTAGGGGAAACACCATATATTTT
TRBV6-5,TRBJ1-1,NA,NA,CASIDSGITEAFF,TGTGCCAGTATCGACAGTGGGATAACTGAAGCTTTCTTT